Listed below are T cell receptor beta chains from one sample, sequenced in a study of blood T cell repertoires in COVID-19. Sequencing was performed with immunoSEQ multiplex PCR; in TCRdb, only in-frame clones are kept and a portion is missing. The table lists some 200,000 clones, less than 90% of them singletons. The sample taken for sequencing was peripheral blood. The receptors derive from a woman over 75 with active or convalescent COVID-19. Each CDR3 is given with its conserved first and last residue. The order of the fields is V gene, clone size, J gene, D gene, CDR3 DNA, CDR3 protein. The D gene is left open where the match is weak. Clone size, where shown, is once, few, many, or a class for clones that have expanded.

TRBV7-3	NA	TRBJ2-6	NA	TGTGCCAGCAGCTCACCCTCAAGGAGTACTGGGGCCAACGTCCTGACTTTC	CASSSPSRSTGANVLTF
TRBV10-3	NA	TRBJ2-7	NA	TGTGCCATCAGTGATTTTCAGGCCACCTACGAGCAGTACTTC	CAISDFQATYEQYF
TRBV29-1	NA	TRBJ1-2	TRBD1	TGCAGCGTTGGACAGGGGGCCTACAATTATGGCTACACCTTC	CSVGQGAYNYGYTF
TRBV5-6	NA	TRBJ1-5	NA	TGTGCCAGCAGCTTGGGGGGGCCCCATAGCAATCAGCCCCAGCATTTT	CASSLGGPHSNQPQHF
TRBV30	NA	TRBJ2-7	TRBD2	TGTGCCTGGGAAACAGCGGGAGGACGCTCCTACGAGCAGTACTTC	CAWETAGGRSYEQYF
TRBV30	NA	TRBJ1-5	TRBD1	TGTGCCTGGAGTACCGGGACAGGGCTTTTCAATCAGCCCCAGCATTTT	CAWSTGTGLFNQPQHF
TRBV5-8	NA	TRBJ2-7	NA	TGTGCCAGCAGCTCTTTCCGGGAGAGCTACGAGCAGTACTTC	CASSSFRESYEQYF
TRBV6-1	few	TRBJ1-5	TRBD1	TGTGCCAGCAGTGAAGGACGGGACAGGGGTAACCTGCCCCAGCATTTT	CASSEGRDRGNLPQHF
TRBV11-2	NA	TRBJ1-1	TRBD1	TGTGCCAGCAGCTTAGGACAGGGAGGCATGAACACTGAAGCTTTCTTT	CASSLGQGGMNTEAFF
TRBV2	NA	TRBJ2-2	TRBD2	TGTGCCAGCACGAGAGCTAGCGGCACCGGGGAGCTGTTTTTT	CASTRASGTGELFF